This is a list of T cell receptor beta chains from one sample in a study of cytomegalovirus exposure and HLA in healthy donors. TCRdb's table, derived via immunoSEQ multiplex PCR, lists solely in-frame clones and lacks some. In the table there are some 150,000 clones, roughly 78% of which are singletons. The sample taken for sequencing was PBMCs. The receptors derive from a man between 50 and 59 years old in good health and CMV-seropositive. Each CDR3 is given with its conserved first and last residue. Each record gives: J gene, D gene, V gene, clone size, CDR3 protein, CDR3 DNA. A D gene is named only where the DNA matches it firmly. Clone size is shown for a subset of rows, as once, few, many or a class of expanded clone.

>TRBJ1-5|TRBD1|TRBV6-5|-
CASGDRGSNQPQHF
TGTGCCAGCGGGGACAGGGGAAGCAATCAGCCCCAGCATTTT
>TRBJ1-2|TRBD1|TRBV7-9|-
CSSTGTGTYGYTF
TGTTCCAGCACGGGGACAGGGACCTATGGCTACACCTTC
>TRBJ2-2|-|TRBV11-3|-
CASSLLRVTGELFF
TGTGCCAGCAGCTTACTGAGGGTAACCGGGGAGCTGTTTTTT
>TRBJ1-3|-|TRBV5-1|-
CASSYEGSRNTIYF
TGCGCCAGCAGCTACGAAGGGAGCCGAAACACCATATATTTT
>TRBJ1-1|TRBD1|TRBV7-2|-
CASSQRTGPTEAFF
TGTGCCAGCAGCCAACGGACAGGGCCCACTGAAGCTTTCTTT
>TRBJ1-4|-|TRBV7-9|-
CASSLSEKLSF
TGTGCCAGCAGCTTATCTGAAAAACTGTCTTTT
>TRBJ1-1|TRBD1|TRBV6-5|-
CASSRIGQGGNEAFF
TGTGCCAGCAGCCGGATCGGACAGGGTGGGAATGAAGCTTTCTTT
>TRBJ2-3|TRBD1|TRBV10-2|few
CASSEAGQGYSDTQYF
TGCGCCAGCAGTGAAGCGGGACAGGGGTACTCGGATACGCAGTATTTT
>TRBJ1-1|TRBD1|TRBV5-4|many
CASSLVRTGGPTEAFF
TGTGCCAGCAGCTTGGTGAGGACAGGGGGCCCCACTGAAGCTTTCTTT
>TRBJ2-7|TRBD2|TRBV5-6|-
CASSSAGGPGSEQYF
TGTGCCAGCAGCTCTGCGGGGGGGCCGGGGTCCGAGCAGTACTTC
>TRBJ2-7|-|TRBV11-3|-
CASSPRGKSYEQYF
TGTGCCAGCAGTCCACGAGGGAAATCCTACGAGCAGTACTTC
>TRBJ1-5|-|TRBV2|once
CASSPRGGGSGSNQPQHF
TGTGCCAGCAGCCCTCGGGGTGGAGGCTCTGGGAGCAATCAGCCCCAGCATTTT
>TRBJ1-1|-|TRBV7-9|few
CASSLATGGAFF
TGTGCCAGCAGCTTAGCGACCGGCGGGGCTTTCTTT
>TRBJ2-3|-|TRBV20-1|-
CSASPEDTQYF
TGCAGTGCTAGTCCCGAGGATACGCAGTATTTT
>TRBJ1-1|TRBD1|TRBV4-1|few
CASSQGQGAGGTEAFF
TGCGCCAGCAGCCAAGGACAGGGGGCTGGGGGCACTGAAGCTTTCTTT
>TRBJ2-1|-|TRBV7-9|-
CASSLLVGEPNNEQFF
TGTGCCAGCAGCTTACTGGTGGGAGAACCCAACAATGAGCAGTTCTTC
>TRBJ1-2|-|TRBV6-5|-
CVSSYGGSNYGYTF
TGTGTCAGCAGTTACGGGGGGTCAAACTATGGCTACACCTTC
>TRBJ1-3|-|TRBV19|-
CASSMTGTGNTIYF
TGTGCCAGTAGTATGACGGGTACTGGAAACACCATATATTTT
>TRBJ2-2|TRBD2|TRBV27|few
CASSLRKRGGSNTGELFF
TGTGCCAGCAGTTTAAGGAAGCGGGGGGGATCGAACACCGGGGAGCTGTTTTTT
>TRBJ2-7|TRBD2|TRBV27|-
CASSPGLAGTYEQYF
TGTGCCAGCAGTCCGGGACTAGCGGGGACCTACGAGCAGTACTTC
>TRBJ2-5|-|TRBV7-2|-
CASSFQRGGTQETQYF
TGTGCCAGCAGCTTCCAGAGGGGGGGTACCCAAGAGACCCAGTACTTC
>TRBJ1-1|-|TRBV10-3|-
CAISEFTWTENTEAFF
TGTGCCATCAGTGAGTTCACGTGGACAGAGAACACTGAAGCTTTCTTT
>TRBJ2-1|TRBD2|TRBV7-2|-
CASSPQVGGYNEQFF
TGTGCCAGCAGCCCGCAGGTGGGGGGGTACAATGAGCAGTTCTTC
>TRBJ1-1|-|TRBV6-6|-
CASSYGEGLNTEAFF
TGTGCCAGCAGTTACGGGGAGGGCCTGAACACTGAAGCTTTCTTT
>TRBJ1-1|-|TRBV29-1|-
CSVEGSGGITTEAFF
TGCAGCGTTGAAGGATCCGGGGGAATTACCACTGAAGCTTTCTTT
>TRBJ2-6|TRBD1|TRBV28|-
CASSSGQGASGANVLTF
TGTGCCAGCAGTTCGGGACAGGGGGCTTCTGGGGCCAACGTCCTGACTTTC
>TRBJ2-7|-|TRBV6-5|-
CASSFSDITYEQYF
TGTGCCAGCAGTTTCTCCGACATTACCTACGAGCAGTACTTC
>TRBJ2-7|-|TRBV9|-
CASSLGTFPYEQYF
TGTGCCAGCAGCCTAGGGACTTTTCCCTACGAGCAGTACTTC
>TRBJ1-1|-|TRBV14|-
CASSPTLRTDTEAFF
TGTGCCAGCAGCCCCACTCTCCGAACGGACACTGAAGCTTTCTTT
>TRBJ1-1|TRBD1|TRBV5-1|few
CASSPGTGGGMSTEAFF
TGCGCCAGCAGCCCTGGGACAGGCGGAGGTATGAGCACTGAAGCTTTCTTT
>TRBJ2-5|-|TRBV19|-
CASSTRRAGETQYF
TGTGCCAGTAGTACCAGGAGGGCCGGGGAGACCCAGTACTTC
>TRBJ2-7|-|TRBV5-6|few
CASSSPHRSSYEQYF
TGTGCCAGCAGCTCGCCCCACCGGAGCTCCTACGAGCAGTACTTC
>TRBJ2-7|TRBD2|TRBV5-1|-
CASSSVPLFAGVGSEQYF
TGCGCCAGCAGCTCCGTTCCCCTTTTTGCGGGAGTGGGGAGTGAGCAGTACTTC
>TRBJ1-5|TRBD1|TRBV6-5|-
CASSSRTGGNQPQHF
TGTGCCAGCAGTTCCCGGACAGGGGGCAATCAGCCCCAGCATTTT
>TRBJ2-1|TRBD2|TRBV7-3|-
CASSLLAGAYNEQFF
TGTGCCAGCAGCTTACTAGCGGGGGCCTACAATGAGCAGTTCTTC
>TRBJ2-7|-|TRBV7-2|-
CASSLVRAEQYF
TGTGCCAGCAGCTTAGTACGCGCCGAGCAGTACTTC
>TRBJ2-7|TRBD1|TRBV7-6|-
CASSSPTQGAAEQYF
TGTGCCAGCAGCTCACCCACACAGGGGGCAGCTGAGCAGTACTTC
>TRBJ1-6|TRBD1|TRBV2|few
CASSFQGAENSPLHF
TGTGCCAGCAGTTTCCAGGGGGCAGAGAATTCACCCCTCCACTTT
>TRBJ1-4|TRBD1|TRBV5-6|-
CASSYGQDNEKLFF
TGTGCCAGCAGCTATGGACAGGATAATGAAAAACTGTTTTTT
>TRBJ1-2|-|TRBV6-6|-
CASTHRTDYGYTF
TGTGCCAGCACCCACCGGACAGACTATGGCTACACCTTC
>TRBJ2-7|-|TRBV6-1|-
CASSAYEQYF
TGTGCCAGCAGCGCCTACGAGCAGTACTTC
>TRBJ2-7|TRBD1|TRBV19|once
CASSNRGSSSYEQYF
TGTGCCAGTAGTAACAGGGGATCATCCTCCTACGAGCAGTACTTC
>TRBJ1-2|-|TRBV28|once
CASGLPGDGYTF
TGTGCCAGCGGATTACCAGGGGATGGCTACACCTTC
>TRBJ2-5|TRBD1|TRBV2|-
CAPKGAVTGEETQYF
TGTGCCCCTAAGGGAGCTGTGACAGGGGAAGAGACCCAGTACTTC
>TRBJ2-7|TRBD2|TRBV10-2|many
CASRPGTSLVYEQYF
TGCGCCAGCAGGCCCGGGACTAGTTTGGTCTACGAGCAGTACTTC
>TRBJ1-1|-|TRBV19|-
CASSMGQGMNTEAFF
TGTGCCAGTAGTATGGGTCAGGGAATGAACACTGAAGCTTTCTTT
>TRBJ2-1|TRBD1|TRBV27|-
CASSFRTGHGASSYNEQFF
TGTGCCAGCAGTTTTCGGACAGGGCACGGGGCAAGCTCCTACAATGAGCAGTTCTTC
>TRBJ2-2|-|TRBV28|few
CASRGEVRNTGELFF
TGTGCCAGCAGGGGGGAGGTTAGGAACACCGGGGAGCTGTTTTTT
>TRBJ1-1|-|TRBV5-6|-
CASSLWQMNTEAFF
TGTGCCAGCAGCTTGTGGCAGATGAACACTGAAGCTTTCTTT
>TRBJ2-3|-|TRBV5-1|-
CASSLAGQSTDTQYF
TGCGCCAGCAGCTTGGCTGGACAAAGCACAGATACGCAGTATTTT
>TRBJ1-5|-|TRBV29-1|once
CSVVWGQGNQPQHF
TGCAGCGTTGTCTGGGGGCAGGGCAATCAGCCCCAGCATTTT
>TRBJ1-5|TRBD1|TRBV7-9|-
CASSKTGGREPQHF
TGTGCCAGCAGTAAGACAGGGGGACGGGAGCCCCAGCATTTT
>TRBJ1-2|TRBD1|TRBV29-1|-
CSVKDPGQGLFYYGYTF
TGCAGCGTTAAAGACCCGGGACAGGGGTTATTTTACTATGGCTACACCTTC
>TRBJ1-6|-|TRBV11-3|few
CASSFGGKYNSPLHF
TGTGCCAGCAGCTTCGGGGGAAAATATAATTCACCCCTCCACTTT